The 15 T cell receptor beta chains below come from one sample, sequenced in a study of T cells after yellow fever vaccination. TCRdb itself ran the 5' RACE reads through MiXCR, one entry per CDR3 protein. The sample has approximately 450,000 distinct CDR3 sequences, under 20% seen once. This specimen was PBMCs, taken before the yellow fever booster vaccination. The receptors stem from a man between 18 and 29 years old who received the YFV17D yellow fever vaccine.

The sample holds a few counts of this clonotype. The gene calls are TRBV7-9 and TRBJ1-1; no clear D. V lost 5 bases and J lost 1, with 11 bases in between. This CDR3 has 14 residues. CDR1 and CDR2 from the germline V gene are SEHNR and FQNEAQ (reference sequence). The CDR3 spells CASSHGRGNTEAFF. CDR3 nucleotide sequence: TGTGCCAGCAGCCACGGACGGGGGAACACTGAAGCTTTCTTT.

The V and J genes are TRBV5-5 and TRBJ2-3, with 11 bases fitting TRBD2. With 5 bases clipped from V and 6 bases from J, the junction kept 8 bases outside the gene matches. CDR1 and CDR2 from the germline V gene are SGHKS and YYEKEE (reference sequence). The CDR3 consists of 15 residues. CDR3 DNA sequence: TGTGCCAGCAGAAACCCGACTAGCGGGGCCGATACGCAGTATTTT. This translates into CASRNPTSGADTQYF.

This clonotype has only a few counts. The CDR3 DNA follows: TGTGCCAGCAGGCGCCGGGACGGCGACGATGAAGCTTTCTTT. Its translation is CASRRRDGDDEAFF. The V call is TRBV7-2, the J call TRBJ1-1, with a weak D call TRBD1 (5 bases). Looked up from germline, CDR1 is SGHTA and CDR2 is FQGNSA. The CDR3 length is 14 residues. Trimming shortened V by 6 bases and J by 7 bases, and 18 bases separated the two germline ends.

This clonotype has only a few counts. CDR3 protein: CASSEEYHTEAFF. DNA of the CDR3: TGTGCCAGCAGTGAGGAATATCACACTGAAGCTTTCTTT. The genes are TRBV6-4 and TRBJ1-1; D is unclear. The germline gives CDR1 MRHNA, CDR2 SNTAGT. Between the trimmed V and J ends, which lost 3 bases and 3 bases, there was a span of 8 bases. CDR3 length equals 13 residues.

The CDR3 loop is CASSPILVADTQYF. CDR3 bases: TGTGCCAGCAGCCCGATACTAGTAGCAGATACGCAGTATTTT. The chain joins TRBV7-9 to TRBJ2-3; D is perhaps TRBD2 (5 bases). V lost 5 bases and J 4 bases, leaving 13 bases between the germline ends. From germline, CDR1 is SEHNR and CDR2 FQNEAQ (reference sequence). CDR3 length: 14 amino acids.

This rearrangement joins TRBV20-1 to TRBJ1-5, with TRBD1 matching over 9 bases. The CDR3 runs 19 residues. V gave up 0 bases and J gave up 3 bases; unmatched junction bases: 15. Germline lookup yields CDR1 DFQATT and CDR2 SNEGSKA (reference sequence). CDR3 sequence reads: CSARDLVTGGYGDNQPQHF. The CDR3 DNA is TGCAGTGCTAGAGATCTTGTGACAGGGGGTTACGGGGACAATCAGCCCCAGCATTTT.

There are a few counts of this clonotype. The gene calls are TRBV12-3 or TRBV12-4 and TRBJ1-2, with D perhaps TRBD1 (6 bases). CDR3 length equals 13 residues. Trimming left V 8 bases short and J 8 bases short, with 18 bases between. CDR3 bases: TGTGCCAGCGGGCCCCAGGGGCCTTGGGGCTACACCTTC. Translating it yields CASGPQGPWGYTF.

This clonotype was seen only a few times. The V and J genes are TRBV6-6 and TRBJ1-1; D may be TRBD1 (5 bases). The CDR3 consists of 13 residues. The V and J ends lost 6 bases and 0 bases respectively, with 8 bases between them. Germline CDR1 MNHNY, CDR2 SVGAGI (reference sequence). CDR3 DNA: TGTGCCAGCAGCAGACAGTTGAACACTGAAGCTTTCTTT. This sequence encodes CASSRQLNTEAFF.

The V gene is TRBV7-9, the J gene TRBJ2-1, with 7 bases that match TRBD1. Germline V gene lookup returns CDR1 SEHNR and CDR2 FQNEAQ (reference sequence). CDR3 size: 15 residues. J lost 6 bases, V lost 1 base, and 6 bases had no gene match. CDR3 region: CASSLVGQRINEQFF. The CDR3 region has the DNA TGTGCCAGCAGCTTAGTGGGACAGAGGATCAATGAGCAGTTCTTC.

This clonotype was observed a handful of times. Here the CDR3 reads CASSRNGYEQYV. CDR3 nucleotides: TGTGCCAGCAGCCGCAATGGCTACGAGCAGTACGTC. V usage is TRBV12-3 or TRBV12-4 and J usage is TRBJ2-7; D gene unclear. This CDR3 has 12 residues. V lost 6 bases, J lost 3 bases, and 9 bases lay in between.

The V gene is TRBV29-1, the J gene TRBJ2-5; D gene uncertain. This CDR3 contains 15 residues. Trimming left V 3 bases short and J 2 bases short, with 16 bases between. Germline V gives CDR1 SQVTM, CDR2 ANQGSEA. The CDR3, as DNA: TGCAGCGTTGAGAGAGGTGTACGAATTCAAGAGACCCAGTACTTC. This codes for CSVERGVRIQETQYF.

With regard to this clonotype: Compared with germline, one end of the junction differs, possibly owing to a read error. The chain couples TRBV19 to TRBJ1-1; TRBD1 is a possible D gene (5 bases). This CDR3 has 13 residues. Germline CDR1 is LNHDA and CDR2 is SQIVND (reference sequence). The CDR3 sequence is CASSLWGNTAAFF. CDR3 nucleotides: TGTGCCAGTAGTCTTTGGGGGAACACTGCAGCTTTCTTT.

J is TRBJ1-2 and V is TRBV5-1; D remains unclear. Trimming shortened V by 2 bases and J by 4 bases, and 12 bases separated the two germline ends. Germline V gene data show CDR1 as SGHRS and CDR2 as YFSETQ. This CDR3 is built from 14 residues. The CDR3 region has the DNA TGCGCCAGCAGCTTCCTCGACGGCGTCTATGGCTACACCTTC. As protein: CASSFLDGVYGYTF.

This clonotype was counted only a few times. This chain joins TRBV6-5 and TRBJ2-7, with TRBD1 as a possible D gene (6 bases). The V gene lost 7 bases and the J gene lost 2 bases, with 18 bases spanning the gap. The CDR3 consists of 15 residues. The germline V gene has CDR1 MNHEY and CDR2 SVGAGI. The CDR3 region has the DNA TGTGCCAGCAAACTCACAGGGTTGATCCCCTACGAGCAGTACTTC. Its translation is CASKLTGLIPYEQYF.

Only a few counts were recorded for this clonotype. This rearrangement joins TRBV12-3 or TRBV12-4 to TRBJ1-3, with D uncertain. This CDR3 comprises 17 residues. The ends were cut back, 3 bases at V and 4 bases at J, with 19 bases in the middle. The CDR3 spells CASSLRTLPISGNTIYF. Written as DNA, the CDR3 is TGTGCCAGCAGTTTGAGGACCCTTCCTATCTCCGGAAACACCATATATTTT.